Listed here are 32 T cell receptor beta chains from one sample, sequenced in a study of shared clonotypes between healthy human individuals. Generated by immunoSEQ multiplex PCR, the TCRdb table keeps only in-frame clones and is missing some. The table includes under 2.5 million clones, 85% to 95% detected once. Source material: naive CD4+ T cells from PBMCs. Subset described: CD45RA+ positively selected. These receptors were collected from a man between 18 and 29 years old in good health. Some clones in this sample may be carry-over from other donors' samples.

This clone was detected once. V gene TRBV6-5 combines with J gene TRBJ2-1, with D unresolved. Trimming took off 4 bases at V and 4 bases at J, with 11 bases between the two ends. The CDR3 runs to 14 residues. Germline CDR1 MNHEY, CDR2 SVGAGI. CDR3 coding DNA: TGTGCCAGCAGTTCCTTGACGGTATACAATGAGCAGTTCTTC. Residues: CASSSLTVYNEQFF.

For this clone: The same CDR3 is also encoded by other DNA sequences in this sample. V and J are TRBV10-3 and TRBJ2-5; D unresolved. The CDR3 loop spans 12 amino acids. V gave up 4 bases and J gave up 5 bases, with 8 bases separating them. CDR1 ENHRY and CDR2 SYGVKD come from the germline V gene. In DNA, the CDR3 is TGTGCCATCAGTGTGGGGTTGGAGACCCAGTACTTC. The encoded protein is CAISVGLETQYF.

V gene TRBV4-2 combines with J gene TRBJ2-3; the D gene is possibly TRBD2 (6 bases). The CDR3 contains 17 residues. Trimming shortened V by 0 bases and J by 4 bases, and 17 bases separated the two germline ends. The V gene's germline CDR1 is LGHNA and CDR2 YNFKEQ. CDR3 sequence reads: CASSQDYASRRADTQYF. In DNA, the CDR3 is TGTGCCAGCAGCCAAGATTACGCTAGCAGGAGGGCAGATACGCAGTATTTT.

The rearrangement links TRBV19 to TRBJ2-7; the match to TRBD1 covers 9 bases. Germline loops: CDR1 LNHDA, CDR2 SQIVND (reference sequence). V lost 7 bases and J lost 2; bases outside the gene matches: 3. The CDR3 has 13 amino acids. CDR3 region: CASKDRGPYEQYF. The CDR3 DNA reads as TGTGCCAGTAAGGACAGGGGCCCCTACGAGCAGTACTTC. The variable domain in full, with the rest retrieved from reference TRBV19 and TRBJ2-7, is DGGITQSPKYLFRKEGQNVTLSCEQNLNHDAMYWYRQDPGQGLRLIYYSQIVNDFQKGDIAEGYSVSREKKESFPLTVTSAQKNPTAFYLCASKDRGPYEQYFGPGTRLTVT.

The chain employs TRBV28 and TRBJ2-7, with D possibly being TRBD1 or TRBD2 (5 bases each). The CDR3 is made up of 13 amino acids. Trimming stripped 5 bases from V and 7 bases from J, with 15 bases between. Germline CDR1 MDHEN, CDR2 SYDVKM. The CDR3 DNA sequence: TGTGCCAGCAGTCCCCGGACACGCGGGGAGCAGTACTTC. Encoded protein: CASSPRTRGEQYF.

In this sample, this clone turned up once. The chain employs TRBV5-4 and TRBJ2-7; D may correspond to TRBD1 or TRBD2 (6 bases each). Trimming shortened V by 0 bases and J by 3 bases, and 10 bases separated the two germline ends. Germline CDR1 reads SGHNT; CDR2 reads YYREEE (reference sequence). The CDR3 extends over 14 amino acids. As DNA, the CDR3 is TGTGCCAGCAGCTTGGGTAGGGGGGACTACGAGCAGTACTTC. Translation gives CASSLGRGDYEQYF.

The chain recombines TRBV5-4 with TRBJ1-2, with D uncertain. The germline CDR1 and CDR2 sequences are SGHNT and YYREEE (reference sequence). V lost 0 bases to trimming and J lost 6 bases, with 21 bases between them. The CDR3 has 17 amino acids. Here the CDR3 reads CASSLAFYVRQGDGYTF. The CDR3 DNA follows: TGTGCCAGCAGCTTGGCGTTTTATGTGAGGCAAGGTGATGGCTACACCTTC. The full variable domain, with the rest looked up from reference TRBV5-4 and TRBJ1-2, is ETGVTQSPTHLIKTRGQQVTLRCSSQSGHNTVSWYQQALGQGPQFIFQYYREEENGRGNFPPRFSGLQFPNYSSELNVNALELDDSALYLCASSLAFYVRQGDGYTFGSGTRLTVV.

The chain employs TRBV23-1 and TRBJ1-2; perhaps TRBD1 as D (6 bases). TRBV23-1 has ORF status, its function being uncertain. CDR3 size: 13 residues. V lost 8 bases and J 0 bases, leaving 10 bases between the germline ends. The CDR3 spells CASYRVPNYGYTF. In DNA form, the CDR3 reads TGCGCCAGCTACAGGGTCCCTAACTATGGCTACACCTTC.

CDR3 in amino acids: CASSAPPGQTLYEQYF. The CDR3 region has the DNA TGTGCCAGCAGCGCGCCCCCGGGACAGACTCTCTACGAGCAGTACTTC. The chain joins TRBV7-2 to TRBJ2-7; 7 nucleotides line up with TRBD1. Germline V gene data show CDR1 as SGHTA and CDR2 as FQGNSA. V shed 5 bases and J 3 bases; nucleotides not matched to a gene: 13. The CDR3 has 16 residues.

The chain uses TRBV7-3 and TRBJ2-1, with D possibly called TRBD1 or TRBD2 (6 bases each). V dropped 1 base and J dropped 1 base, with 14 bases sitting between them. The length of the CDR3 is 17 residues. Per germline, CDR1 SGHTA and CDR2 FQGTGA. In DNA, the CDR3 is TGTGCCAGCAGCTTAATGGGGGGCTGGACTTCCTACAATGAGCAGTTCTTC. This gives the protein CASSLMGGWTSYNEQFF.

The chain joins TRBV28 to TRBJ2-7; D may match TRBD1 or TRBD2 (5 bases each). Trimming took off 7 bases at V and 3 bases at J, with 16 bases between the two ends. CDR1 and CDR2 (germline): MDHEN, SYDVKM. CDR3 size: 14 residues. The CDR3 sequence is CASTLNGGIYEQYF. CDR3 DNA: TGTGCCAGCACCCTGAATGGGGGAATCTACGAGCAGTACTTC. The full variable domain, its missing parts supplied by reference TRBV28 and TRBJ2-7, is DVKVTQSSRYLVKRTGEKVFLECVQDMDHENMFWYRQDPGLGLRLIYFSYDVKMKEKGDIPEGYSVSREKKERFSLILESASTNQTSMYLCASTLNGGIYEQYFGPGTRLTVT.

A single count supports this clone. The chain links TRBV27 to TRBJ1-5; D uncertain. The CDR3 length is 17 residues. Trimming left V 2 bases short and J 2 bases short, with 16 bases between. CDR1 is MNHEY, CDR2 SMNVEV, per germline (reference sequence). The CDR3, as DNA: TGTGCCAGCAGTTTAATGGGTGGGCAGTTCGGCAATCAGCCCCAGCATTTT. Its protein product is CASSLMGGQFGNQPQHF.

A note on this clone: Other nucleotide sequences in the sample specify the same CDR3. This chain connects TRBV28 to TRBJ2-7; D gene unclear. The V end was cut by 3 bases, the J end by 0 bases, with 9 bases between. The germline V gene encodes CDR1 MDHEN and CDR2 SYDVKM. This CDR3 spans 14 amino acids. The CDR3 is CASSLRQSSYEQYF. CDR3 bases: TGTGCCAGCAGTTTGCGGCAAAGCTCCTACGAGCAGTACTTC.

The CDR3 reads CASTRELTDTQYF. CDR3 DNA: TGTGCCAGCACCCGGGAGCTCACAGATACGCAGTATTTT. This sequence joins TRBV25-1 and TRBJ2-3, with a tentative D call TRBD2 (6 bases). Trimming stripped 7 bases from V and 2 bases from J, with 10 bases between. CDR1 and CDR2 (germline): MGHDK, SYGVNS. The CDR3 spans 13 residues.

This clone was counted once. The chain combines TRBV6-5 with TRBJ2-5, with TRBD2 matching over 12 bases. V trimming: 5 bases; J trimming: 4 bases; junction bases outside the gene matches: 5. CDR3 length: 15 amino acids. Germline CDR1 is MNHEY and CDR2 is SVGAGI. CDR3 sequence: CASSAPGLAGETQYF. The CDR3 nucleotides read TGTGCCAGCAGTGCGCCGGGACTAGCGGGAGAGACCCAGTACTTC.

The rearrangement links TRBV6-4 to TRBJ2-7; the match to TRBD2 covers 10 bases. Germline assignment: CDR1 MRHNA and CDR2 SNTAGT. The CDR3 loop spans 16 amino acids. V lost 2 bases to trimming and J lost 3 bases; unmatched junction nucleotides: 7. The CDR3 coding sequence is TGTGCCAGCAGTGACGCAACTAGCGGGATTAACTACGAGCAGTACTTC. Amino acids: CASSDATSGINYEQYF.

The table lists this clone with a few counts. The V and J genes are TRBV6-1 and TRBJ1-1; no definite D call. V was clipped by 2 bases and J by 8 bases, with 15 bases between them. This CDR3 region has 14 residues. Germline lookup yields CDR1 MNHNS and CDR2 SASEGT. CDR3 loop: CASSEQSYSQEAFF. The DNA of the CDR3 is TGTGCCAGCAGTGAACAGTCGTACAGCCAAGAAGCTTTCTTT.

This clone was observed once. The chain recombines TRBV18 with TRBJ2-1; 11 bases map to TRBD1. The trim removed 0 bases at V and 5 bases at J, leaving 3 bases unmatched. Germline-derived CDR1 and CDR2 are KGHSH and LQKENI. The CDR3 loop spans 16 amino acids. CDR3 region: CASSPPDRGLDNEQFF. For the CDR3, the DNA is TGTGCCAGCTCACCACCGGACAGGGGGCTGGACAATGAGCAGTTCTTC.

This chain uses TRBV5-3 with TRBJ2-2; D is undetermined. TRBV5-3 is marked as an open reading frame, function uncertain. This CDR3 comprises 14 residues. Between the trimmed V and J ends, which lost 0 bases and 1 base, there was a span of 4 bases. CDR3 nucleotide sequence: TGTGCCAGAAGCTTGGTGCGGAACACCGGGGAGCTGTTTTTT. This gives the protein CARSLVRNTGELFF.

This chain connects TRBV18 to TRBJ2-7; D might be TRBD2 (5 bases). Looked up from germline, CDR1 is KGHSH and CDR2 is LQKENI. V was trimmed by 9 bases and J by 7 bases, leaving 25 bases between them. The CDR3 has 15 amino acids. CDR3 sequence: CASPKSVDGEREQYF. In DNA, the CDR3 is TGTGCCAGTCCGAAGTCCGTGGACGGGGAACGTGAGCAGTACTTC.

In regard to this clone: Other DNA sequences in this specimen translate into the identical CDR3. The J gene is TRBJ2-3, the V gene TRBV10-3, with TRBD2 as a possible D gene (6 bases). The CDR3 sequence is 12 residues long. V dropped 8 bases and J dropped 1 base, with 7 bases sitting between them. Per germline, CDR1 ENHRY and CDR2 SYGVKD. The CDR3 nucleotides are TGTGCCATCTCTAGCGGCACAGATACGCAGTATTTT. It specifies CAISSGTDTQYF.

The chain has TRBV2 and TRBJ1-2; 7 positions agree with TRBD1. This CDR3 spans 14 amino acids. Germline loops: CDR1 SNHLY, CDR2 FYNNEI. V trimming: 6 bases; J trimming: 7 bases; junction bases outside the gene matches: 11. CDR3 amino acids: CASSATGRVGGYTF. CDR3 DNA sequence: TGTGCCAGCAGCGCGACAGGGAGAGTAGGTGGCTACACCTTC.

This chain connects TRBV2 to TRBJ1-5, with TRBD1 as a possible D gene (5 bases). Germline loops: CDR1 SNHLY, CDR2 FYNNEI. The CDR3 has 13 amino acids. The V end was cut by 7 bases, the J end by 7 bases, with 14 bases between. CDR3 sequence: CASKTEGRQPQHF. The CDR3 DNA sequence: TGTGCCAGCAAGACAGAGGGCCGGCAGCCCCAGCATTTT.

This chain connects TRBV4-3 to TRBJ2-3, with D perhaps matching TRBD2 (5 bases). CDR1 and CDR2 (germline): LGHNA, YSLEER. This CDR3 contains 16 residues. The V end lost 4 bases, the J end lost 2 bases, and 16 bases lay between the germline ends. CDR3 in amino acids: CASSLLPNGVTDTQYF. The CDR3 DNA sequence: TGCGCCAGCAGCCTCCTCCCGAACGGGGTCACAGATACGCAGTATTTT.

With regard to this clone: Germline and junction disagree at one end, which may indicate a read error. V is TRBV5-4 and J is TRBJ1-2; the match to TRBD1 covers 7 bases. CDR3 size: 12 residues. Germline V gives CDR1 SGHNT, CDR2 YYREEE (reference sequence). The CDR3 coding sequence is TGTGCCAGCAGCCCCCCGGACAGGTCGCCGATCTTC. This encodes CASSPPDRSPIF.

This clone was recorded once. Other DNA sequences in the same sample also yield this CDR3. The rearrangement joins TRBV28 to TRBJ2-7; D unresolved. From germline, CDR1 is MDHEN and CDR2 SYDVKM. CDR3 length equals 12 residues. V was clipped by 11 bases and J by 2 bases, with 13 bases between them. The CDR3 DNA is TGTGCCTCAAGGGCTTTTCCCTACGAGCAGTACTTC. Encoded protein: CASRAFPYEQYF.

This clone showed up just once. The J gene is TRBJ2-7, the V gene TRBV7-9; 9 bases fit TRBD2. V trimming: 0 bases; J trimming: 3 bases; junction bases outside the gene matches: 3. This CDR3 contains 15 residues. Germline CDR1 and CDR2: SEHNR and FQNEAQ (reference sequence). CDR3 nucleotides: TGTGCCAGCAGCTTAGCGACTAGCGGAGGCTACGAGCAGTACTTC. It is translated as CASSLATSGGYEQYF.

The DNA for the CDR3 is TGTGCCAGCGAGCAGAACCACCAAGAGACCCAGTACTTC. Translated: CASEQNHQETQYF. The V and J genes are TRBV2 and TRBJ2-5; no definite D call. This CDR3 comprises 13 residues. Germline V gives CDR1 SNHLY, CDR2 FYNNEI. Trimming stripped 8 bases from V and 0 bases from J, with 10 bases between.

V is TRBV2 and J is TRBJ2-1, with 12 bases that match TRBD2. The germline V gene encodes CDR1 SNHLY and CDR2 FYNNEI. With 3 bases clipped from V and 16 bases from J, the junction kept 4 bases outside the gene matches. This CDR3 contains 12 residues. CDR3 residues: CASSDGTSGPFF. Here the CDR3 DNA reads TGTGCCAGCAGTGATGGGACTAGCGGGCCCTTCTTC.

The chain is built from TRBV5-1 and TRBJ2-5, with 8 nucleotides matching TRBD1. This CDR3 comprises 14 residues. V was pared by 4 bases and J by 5 bases, with 7 bases of the junction left unmatched. Per the germline V gene, CDR1 is SGHRS and CDR2 is YFSETQ. CDR3 sequence (DNA): TGCGCCAGCAGCATCAGGGGGCAACAGGAGACCCAGTACTTC. Translation: CASSIRGQQETQYF.

The chain is built from TRBV7-9 and TRBJ2-5, with D unclear. The V end was cut by 2 bases, the J end by 5 bases, with 21 bases between. The CDR3 has 17 residues. Per germline, CDR1 SEHNR and CDR2 FQNEAQ (reference sequence). CDR3 in DNA: TGTGCCAGCAGCTTATCCTTTTCGAACGCCAACCGGGAGACCCAGTACTTC. Its protein product is CASSLSFSNANRETQYF. Variable domain in full (rest from reference TRBV7-9 and TRBJ2-5): DTGVSQNPRHKITKRGQNVTFRCDPISEHNRLYWYRQTLGQGPEFLTYFQNEAQLEKSRLLSDRFSAERPKGSFSTLEIQRTEQGDSAMYLCASSLSFSNANRETQYFGPGTRLLVL.

The chain joins TRBV6-5 to TRBJ1-3; D may be TRBD1 (5 bases). The ends were cut back, 2 bases at V and 9 bases at J, with 20 bases in the middle. Per germline, CDR1 MNHEY and CDR2 SVGAGI. The CDR3 contains 16 residues. The CDR3 is CASSYQRTGTGATIYF. CDR3 sequence (DNA): TGTGCCAGCAGTTACCAGAGGACCGGGACCGGAGCCACCATATATTTT.